These 23 T cell receptor beta chains came from one sample sequenced in a study of STAT3 mutations in large granular lymphocyte leukemia. Study-wide points: In T-cell large granular lymphocyte leukemia, about half of patients showed multiple immunodominant subclonotypes.

Which antigens these TCRs recognize remains unknown. Using immunoSEQ multiplex PCR, the repertoire was profiled, and TCRdb retains in-frame clones only, with some absent. The sample yields about 12,000 clones, roughly 76% seen once. Source material: peripheral blood mononuclear cells. All receptors derive from a man aged 55 to 70 with T-cell large granular lymphocyte leukemia. Some clones in this sample may be carry-over from other donors' samples.

The CDR3 here is CASSPWGRGNTEAFF. CDR3 DNA sequence: TGTGCCAGCAGCCCATGGGGGCGAGGGAACACTGAAGCTTTCTTT. The chain uses TRBV27 and TRBJ1-1, with D possibly matching TRBD1 (6 bases). This CDR3 is 15 amino acids long. The germline gives CDR1 MNHEY, CDR2 SMNVEV (reference sequence). Trimming stripped 6 bases from V and 1 base from J, with 15 bases between.

The chain uses TRBV6-5 and TRBJ1-4; D remains ambiguous. CDR1 MNHEY and CDR2 SVGAGI come from the germline V gene. The CDR3 spans 14 residues. Deletions cut 6 bases from V and 8 bases from J, with 16 bases between. DNA for the CDR3: TGTGCCAGCAGCCCCACCCGAAACACAGAAAAACTGTTTTTT. Encoded protein: CASSPTRNTEKLFF.

This clone came up a few times. Other DNA variants within this sample encode the same CDR3. This chain joins TRBV7-2 and TRBJ2-7; tentatively, D is TRBD2 (6 bases). With 2 bases removed from V and 2 bases from J, the gap between germline ends came to 10 bases. Per germline, CDR1 SGHTA and CDR2 FQGNSA. This CDR3 contains 14 residues. CDR3 region: CASSLSGGAYEQYF. The CDR3 nucleotides read TGTGCCAGCAGCTTATCCGGCGGGGCCTACGAGCAGTACTTC.

CDR3 nucleotides: TGCAGCGTAAGCAGGGGGCGCGTCACTGAAGCTTTCTTT. Protein: CSVSRGRVTEAFF. The chain links TRBV29-1 to TRBJ1-1; 8 bases align to TRBD1. With V trimmed by 6 bases and J by 4 bases, 7 bases remained unmatched. CDR1 SQVTM and CDR2 ANQGSEA come from the germline V gene. The CDR3 sequence is 13 residues long.

V is TRBV4-1 and J is TRBJ2-2; 12 positions agree with TRBD2. Germline CDR1 is MGHRA and CDR2 is YSYEKL. V lost 3 bases to trimming and J lost 5 bases; unmatched junction nucleotides: 4. The length of the CDR3 is 16 residues. CDR3 loop: CASSHPTSGRTGELFF. The CDR3 bases are TGCGCCAGCAGCCACCCGACTAGCGGGAGAACCGGGGAGCTGTTTTTT.

This clone has a handful of counts. The chain joins TRBV30 to TRBJ1-2; D is possibly TRBD1 (5 bases). In germline, CDR1 is GTSNPN, CDR2 SVGIG (reference sequence). This CDR3 has 15 residues. V was pared by 0 bases and J by 5 bases, with 16 bases between. The CDR3 loop reads CAWSVRGREEYGYTF. CDR3 coding DNA: TGTGCCTGGAGTGTACGGGGCAGGGAAGAATATGGCTACACCTTC.

The chain employs TRBV9 and TRBJ2-7, with 9 bases lining up with TRBD1. The CDR3 loop spans 13 amino acids. The junction had 1 base not matched to a gene; V was cut back by 3 bases and J by 3 bases. The germline V gene encodes CDR1 SGDLS and CDR2 YYNGEE. The CDR3 region is CASSEGQGYEQYF. As DNA, the CDR3 is TGTGCCAGCAGCGAGGGACAGGGCTACGAGCAGTACTTC.

The chain uses TRBV9 and TRBJ1-2, with 9 nucleotides matching TRBD1. J gave up 6 bases and V 2 bases, and 8 bases lay outside the gene matches. Germline V lookup: CDR1 SGDLS, CDR2 YYNGEE. This CDR3 region has 15 residues. The CDR3 DNA sequence: TGTGCCAGCAGCGTTAGGGACAGGGAGATCCATGGCTACACCTTC. Protein sequence: CASSVRDREIHGYTF.

The rearrangement links TRBV7-8 to TRBJ2-2, with 10 bases that match TRBD2. This CDR3 is 16 amino acids long. The germline V gene encodes CDR1 SGHVS and CDR2 FQNEAQ. The ends lost 3 bases at V and 7 bases at J; junction bases unmatched: 8. CDR3 residues: CASSFPAGGPGGELFF. Here the CDR3 DNA reads TGTGCCAGCAGCTTTCCAGCGGGAGGGCCGGGCGGGGAGCTGTTTTTT. Variable domain in full (rest from reference TRBV7-8 and TRBJ2-2): GAGVSQSPRYKVAKRGQDVALRCDPISGHVSLFWYQQALGQGPEFLTYFQNEAQLDKSGLPSDRFFAERPEGSVSTLKIQRTQQEDSAVYLCASSFPAGGPGGELFFGEGSRLTVL.

The chain carries TRBV5-1 and TRBJ1-2, with D unresolved. V lost 1 base and J 6 bases, leaving 13 bases between the germline ends. Per germline, CDR1 SGHRS and CDR2 YFSETQ. This CDR3 spans 14 amino acids. The CDR3 here is CASSLFEPANGYTF. The DNA for the CDR3 is TGCGCCAGCAGCTTGTTTGAGCCCGCGAATGGCTACACCTTC. The entire variable domain, with the rest obtained from reference TRBV5-1 and TRBJ1-2, is as follows: KAGVTQTPRYLIKTRGQQVTLSCSPISGHRSVSWYQQTPGQGLQFLFEYFSETQRNKGNFPGRFSGRQFSNSRSEMNVSTLELGDSALYLCASSLFEPANGYTFGSGTRLTVV.

This clone has a handful of counts. The V and J genes are TRBV27 and TRBJ2-6; D is possibly TRBD1 or TRBD2 (6 bases each). The CDR3 sequence is 15 residues long. Germline V gene data show CDR1 as MNHEY and CDR2 as SMNVEV (reference sequence). V lost 3 bases, J lost 2 bases, and 8 bases lay in between. Here the CDR3 reads CASSFRGAGANVLTF. In DNA, the CDR3 is TGTGCCAGCAGTTTTAGGGGGGCTGGGGCCAACGTCCTGACTTTC.

The chain recombines TRBV5-1 with TRBJ1-2; D is unresolved. V was trimmed by 0 bases and J by 4 bases, leaving 16 bases between them. The CDR3 contains 16 residues. Germline V gene lookup returns CDR1 SGHRS and CDR2 YFSETQ. CDR3 region: CASSLATGPYGYGYTF. The CDR3 DNA reads as TGCGCCAGCAGCTTGGCCACCGGGCCGTATGGCTATGGCTACACCTTC. The whole variable domain, filled in from reference TRBV5-1 and TRBJ1-2, reads KAGVTQTPRYLIKTRGQQVTLSCSPISGHRSVSWYQQTPGQGLQFLFEYFSETQRNKGNFPGRFSGRQFSNSRSEMNVSTLELGDSALYLCASSLATGPYGYGYTFGSGTRLTVV.

The gene calls are TRBV19 and TRBJ1-5, with TRBD1 matching 9 bases. The CDR3 has 17 amino acids. CDR1 LNHDA and CDR2 SQIVND come from the germline V gene (reference sequence). The V gene end was trimmed by 4 bases and the J gene end by 2 bases; junction bases not matched to a gene: 9. This CDR3 reads CASSSRDRVGGNQPQHF. CDR3 coding DNA: TGTGCCAGTAGTAGCCGGGACAGGGTGGGAGGCAATCAGCCCCAGCATTTT.

V is TRBV2 and J is TRBJ2-7, with 10 nucleotides matching TRBD1. CDR3 length equals 15 residues. The ends lost 3 bases at V and 4 bases at J; junction bases unmatched: 6. CDR1 and CDR2 (germline): SNHLY, FYNNEI. The CDR3 DNA reads as TGTGCCAGCAGTGAGGGGGGACAGGGGTGGTACGAGCAGTACTTC. This sequence encodes CASSEGGQGWYEQYF.

The chain uses TRBV5-6 and TRBJ2-2, with 8 bases lining up with TRBD2. This CDR3 contains 17 residues. V lost 3 bases and J lost 3; bases outside the gene matches: 10. Germline V gene sequence: CDR1 SGHDT, CDR2 YYEEEE. CDR3 sequence reads: CASSSRMAGGHTGELFF. The CDR3 nucleotides read TGTGCCAGCAGCTCCCGGATGGCGGGAGGTCACACCGGGGAGCTGTTTTTT.

In DNA, the CDR3 is TGCAGCGTTGAGGGATCGGGTGAGCAGTTCTTC. As protein: CSVEGSGEQFF. The rearrangement uses TRBV29-1 and TRBJ2-1, with D unresolved. Trimming shortened V by 3 bases and J by 9 bases, and 9 bases separated the two germline ends. The CDR3 runs to 11 residues. CDR1 SQVTM and CDR2 ANQGSEA come from the germline V gene.

The chain carries TRBV30 and TRBJ1-2; TRBD1 matches 10 bases. The CDR3 runs 12 residues. V dropped 4 bases and J dropped 7; count of bases not matched to a gene: 3. The germline V gene has CDR1 GTSNPN and CDR2 SVGIG (reference sequence). The DNA for the CDR3 is TGTGCCTGGACCAGGGACAGGGGTGGCTACACCTTC. It yields the protein CAWTRDRGGYTF.

This clone has just one count. The rearrangement uses TRBV27 and TRBJ1-3; TRBD1 is a possible D gene (5 bases). Trimming left V 7 bases short and J 9 bases short, with 16 bases between. Per the germline V gene, CDR1 is MNHEY and CDR2 is SMNVEV (reference sequence). This CDR3 spans 13 amino acids. This chain's CDR3 is CASTTTLGGTIYF. CDR3 nucleotide sequence: TGTGCCAGCACTACAACGTTGGGGGGCACCATATATTTT.

The CDR3 DNA is TGTGCCAGCAGTTACGATCTCGCCATCCAGCATTTT. It is translated as CASSYDLAIQHF. J is TRBJ1-5 and V is TRBV6-6, with unresolved D. Trimming took off 2 bases at V and 12 bases at J, with 11 bases between the two ends. In germline, CDR1 is MNHNY, CDR2 SVGAGI (reference sequence). This CDR3 region has 12 residues.

This clone was counted a single time. The chain employs TRBV30 and TRBJ2-7; D perhaps matches TRBD1 (6 bases). Trimming removed 1 base from V and 2 bases from J, with 15 bases in between. This CDR3 spans 15 amino acids. Germline V lookup: CDR1 GTSNPN, CDR2 SVGIG (reference sequence). DNA of the CDR3: TGTGCCTGGAGTGAGGAACAGGGAATGGCCTACGAGCAGTACTTC. Translated: CAWSEEQGMAYEQYF.

This chain uses TRBV5-4 with TRBJ2-6, with D possibly matching TRBD1 (5 bases). CDR1 is SGHNT, CDR2 YYREEE, per germline (reference sequence). V was clipped by 4 bases and J by 0 bases, with 5 bases between them. This CDR3 has 14 amino acids. The CDR3 loop is CASSQGSGANVLTF. The DNA for the CDR3 is TGTGCCAGCAGCCAGGGCTCTGGGGCCAACGTCCTGACTTTC.

This clone was detected only once. The rearrangement links TRBV18 to TRBJ2-7, with 8 bases lining up with TRBD1. CDR3 size: 16 residues. Looked up from germline, CDR1 is KGHSH and CDR2 is LQKENI. V was pared by 3 bases and J by 1 base, with 8 bases of the junction left unmatched. CDR3 residues: CASSPGRDRTSYEQYF. The CDR3 bases are TGTGCCAGCTCACCGGGAAGGGACAGGACATCCTACGAGCAGTACTTC.

V usage is TRBV7-2 and J usage is TRBJ2-3; no clear D gene. Germline CDR1 and CDR2: SGHTA and FQGNSA. This CDR3 is 12 amino acids long. V gave up 5 bases and J gave up 5 bases, with 8 bases separating them. CDR3 DNA: TGTGCCAGCAGCCCAGCAGAAGATACGCAGTATTTT. It translates to CASSPAEDTQYF.